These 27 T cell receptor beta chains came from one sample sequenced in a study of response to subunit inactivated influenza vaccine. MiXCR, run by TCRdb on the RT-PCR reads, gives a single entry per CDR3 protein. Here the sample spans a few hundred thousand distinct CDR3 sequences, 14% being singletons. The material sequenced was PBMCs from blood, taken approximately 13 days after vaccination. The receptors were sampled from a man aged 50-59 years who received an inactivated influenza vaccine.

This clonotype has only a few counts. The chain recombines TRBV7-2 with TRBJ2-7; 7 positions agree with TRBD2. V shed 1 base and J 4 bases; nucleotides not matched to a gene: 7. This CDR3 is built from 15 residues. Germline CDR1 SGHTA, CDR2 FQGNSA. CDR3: CASSLEAGVGYEQYF. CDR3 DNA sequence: TGTGCCAGCAGCTTAGAGGCGGGAGTTGGATACGAGCAGTACTTC.

CDR3 region: CASSWDRGSEKLFF. The DNA of the CDR3 is TGTGCCAGCAGCTGGGACAGGGGAAGTGAAAAACTGTTTTTT. The rearrangement links TRBV7-2 to TRBJ1-4; 10 nucleotides agree with TRBD1. Germline V CDR1 and CDR2: SGHTA, FQGNSA. The trim removed 4 bases at V and 7 bases at J, leaving 3 bases unmatched. The CDR3 totals 14 residues.

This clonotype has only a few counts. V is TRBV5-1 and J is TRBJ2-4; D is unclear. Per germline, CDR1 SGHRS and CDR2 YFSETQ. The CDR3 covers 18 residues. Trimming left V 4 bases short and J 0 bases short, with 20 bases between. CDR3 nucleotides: TGCGCCAGCAGCCCGGCCGGTGGAGTGACCATAGCCAAAAACATTCAGTACTTC. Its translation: CASSPAGGVTIAKNIQYF.

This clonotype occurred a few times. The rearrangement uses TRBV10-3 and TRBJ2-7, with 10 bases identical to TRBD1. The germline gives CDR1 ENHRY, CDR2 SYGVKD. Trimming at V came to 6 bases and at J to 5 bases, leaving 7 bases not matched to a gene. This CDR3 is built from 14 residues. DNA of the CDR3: TGTGCCATCAGGACACCGGGACAGGGGAACGAGCAGTACTTC. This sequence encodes CAIRTPGQGNEQYF.

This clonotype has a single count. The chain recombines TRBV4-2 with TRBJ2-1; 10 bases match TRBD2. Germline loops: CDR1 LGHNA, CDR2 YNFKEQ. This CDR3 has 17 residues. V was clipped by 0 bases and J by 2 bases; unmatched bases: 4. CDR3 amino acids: CASSQESLAGAYNEQFF. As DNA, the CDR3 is TGTGCCAGCAGCCAAGAAAGTCTAGCGGGGGCCTACAATGAGCAGTTCTTC.

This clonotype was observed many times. CDR3 in amino acids: CSAHRLAGGYEQYF. In DNA, the CDR3 is TGCAGTGCTCATCGACTAGCGGGAGGGTACGAGCAGTACTTC. The V and J genes are TRBV20-1 and TRBJ2-7; 14 bases match TRBD2. Germline V gives CDR1 DFQATT, CDR2 SNEGSKA (reference sequence). Losses at the gene ends were 5 bases for V and 4 bases for J; bases not matched to a gene: 4. The CDR3 has 14 residues.

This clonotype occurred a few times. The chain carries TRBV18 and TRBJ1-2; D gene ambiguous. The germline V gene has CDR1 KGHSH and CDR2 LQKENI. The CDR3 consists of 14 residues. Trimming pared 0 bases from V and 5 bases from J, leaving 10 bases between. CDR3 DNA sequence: TGTGCCAGCTCACCACCGGGCGGAGAATATGGCTACACCTTC. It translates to CASSPPGGEYGYTF.

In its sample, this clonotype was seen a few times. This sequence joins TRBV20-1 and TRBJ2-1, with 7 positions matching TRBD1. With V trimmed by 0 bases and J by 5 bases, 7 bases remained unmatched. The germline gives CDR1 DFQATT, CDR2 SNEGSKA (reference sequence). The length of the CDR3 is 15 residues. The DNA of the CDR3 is TGCAGTGCTAGAGATCGGGGACAGCCTAACAATGAGCAGTTCTTC. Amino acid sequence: CSARDRGQPNNEQFF.

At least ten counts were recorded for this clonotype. CDR3 amino acids: CASSPGPITGELFF. CDR3 DNA sequence: TGTGCCAGCAGTCCCGGGCCCATAACCGGGGAGCTGTTTTTT. The chain employs TRBV12-3 or TRBV12-4 and TRBJ2-2; D is unresolved. V shed 5 bases and J shed 5 bases, with 12 bases lying between them. There are 14 residues in the CDR3.

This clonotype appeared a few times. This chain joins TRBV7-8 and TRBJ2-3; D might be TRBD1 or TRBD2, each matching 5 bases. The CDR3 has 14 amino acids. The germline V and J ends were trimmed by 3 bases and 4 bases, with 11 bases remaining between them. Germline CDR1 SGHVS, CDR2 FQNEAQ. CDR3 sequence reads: CASSFVLGADTQYF. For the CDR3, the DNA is TGTGCCAGCAGCTTTGTTTTGGGGGCAGATACGCAGTATTTT.

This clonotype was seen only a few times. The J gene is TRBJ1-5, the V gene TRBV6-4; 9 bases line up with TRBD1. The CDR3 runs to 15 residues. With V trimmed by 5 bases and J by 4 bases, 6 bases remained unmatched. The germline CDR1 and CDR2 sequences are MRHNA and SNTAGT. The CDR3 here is CASSYTGGPNQPQHF. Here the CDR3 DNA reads TGTGCCAGCAGTTACACAGGGGGCCCGAATCAGCCCCAGCATTTT.

CDR3 loop: CSVEELGQGADTQYF. DNA of the CDR3: TGCAGCGTTGAAGAATTGGGACAGGGGGCAGATACGCAGTATTTT. V and J are TRBV29-1 and TRBJ2-3; the match to TRBD1 covers 11 bases. V trimming: 0 bases; J trimming: 4 bases; junction bases outside the gene matches: 3. CDR1 is SQVTM, CDR2 ANQGSEA, per germline. CDR3 size: 15 residues.

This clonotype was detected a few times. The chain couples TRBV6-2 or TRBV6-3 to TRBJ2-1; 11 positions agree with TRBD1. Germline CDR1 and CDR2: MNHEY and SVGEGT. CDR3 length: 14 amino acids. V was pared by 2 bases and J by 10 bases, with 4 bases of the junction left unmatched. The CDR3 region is CASSYGQGATEQFF. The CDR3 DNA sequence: TGTGCCAGCAGTTACGGACAGGGGGCCACGGAGCAGTTCTTC.

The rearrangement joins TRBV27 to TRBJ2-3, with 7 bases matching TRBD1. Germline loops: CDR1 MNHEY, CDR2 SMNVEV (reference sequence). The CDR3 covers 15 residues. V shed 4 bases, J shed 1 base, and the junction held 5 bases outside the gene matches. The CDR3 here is CASSSFGQGTDTQYF. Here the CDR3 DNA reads TGTGCCAGCAGTTCGTTTGGACAGGGCACAGATACGCAGTATTTT.

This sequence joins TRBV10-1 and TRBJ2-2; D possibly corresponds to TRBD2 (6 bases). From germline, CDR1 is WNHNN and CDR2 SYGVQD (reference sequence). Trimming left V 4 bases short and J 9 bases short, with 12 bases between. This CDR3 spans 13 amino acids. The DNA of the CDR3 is TGCGCCAGCAGTGCGTGGGGAGGCTGGGAGCTGTTTTTT. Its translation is CASSAWGGWELFF.

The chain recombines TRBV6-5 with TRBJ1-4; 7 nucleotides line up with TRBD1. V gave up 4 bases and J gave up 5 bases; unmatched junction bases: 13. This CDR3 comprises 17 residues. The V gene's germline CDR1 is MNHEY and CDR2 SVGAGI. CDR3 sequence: CASSWGKGAGANEKLFF. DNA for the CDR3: TGTGCCAGCAGTTGGGGAAAGGGGGCAGGGGCGAATGAAAAACTGTTTTTT.

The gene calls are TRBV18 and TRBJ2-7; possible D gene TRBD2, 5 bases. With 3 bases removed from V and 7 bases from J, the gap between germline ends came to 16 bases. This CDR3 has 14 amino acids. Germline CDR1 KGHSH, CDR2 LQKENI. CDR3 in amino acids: CASSPPGTATEQYF. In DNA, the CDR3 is TGTGCCAGCTCACCGCCGGGAACCGCGACAGAGCAGTACTTC.

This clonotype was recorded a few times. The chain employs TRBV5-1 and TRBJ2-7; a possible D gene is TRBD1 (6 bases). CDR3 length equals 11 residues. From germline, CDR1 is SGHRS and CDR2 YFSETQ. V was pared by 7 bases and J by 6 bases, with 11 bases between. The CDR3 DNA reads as TGCGCCAGCTACAGGGTTCGCGAGCAGTACTTC. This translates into CASYRVREQYF.

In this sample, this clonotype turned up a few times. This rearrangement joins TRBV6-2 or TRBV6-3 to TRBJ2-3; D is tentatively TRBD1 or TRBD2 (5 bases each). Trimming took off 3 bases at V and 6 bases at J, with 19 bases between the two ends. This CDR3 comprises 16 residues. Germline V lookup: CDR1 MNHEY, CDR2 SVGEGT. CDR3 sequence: CASSYPAWTGADTQYF. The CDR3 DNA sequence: TGTGCCAGCAGTTATCCCGCCTGGACCGGGGCCGATACGCAGTATTTT.

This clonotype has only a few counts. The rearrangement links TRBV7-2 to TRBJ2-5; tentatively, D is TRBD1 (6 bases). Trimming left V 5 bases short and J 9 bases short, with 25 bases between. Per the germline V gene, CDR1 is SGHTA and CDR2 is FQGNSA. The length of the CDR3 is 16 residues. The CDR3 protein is CASSVSARDTYRAQYF. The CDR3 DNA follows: TGTGCCAGCAGCGTATCAGCTCGGGACACATACAGGGCCCAGTACTTC.

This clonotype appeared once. The CDR3 region has the DNA TGTGCCAGCAGCCAAGGGCAGGGAGTCCCCAATCAGCCCCAGCATTTT. This gives the protein CASSQGQGVPNQPQHF. The rearrangement uses TRBV3-1 and TRBJ1-5; a possible D gene is TRBD1 (5 bases). Germline CDR1 reads LGHDT; CDR2 reads YNNKEL (reference sequence). The V and J ends lost 1 base and 3 bases respectively, with 13 bases between them. This CDR3 comprises 16 residues. Filled out from reference TRBV3-1 and TRBJ1-5, the complete variable domain reads DTAVSQTPKYLVTQMGNDKSIKCEQNLGHDTMYWYKQDSKKFLKIMFSYNNKELIINETVPNRFSPKSPDKAHLNLHINSLELGDSAVYFCASSQGQGVPNQPQHFGDGTRLSIL.

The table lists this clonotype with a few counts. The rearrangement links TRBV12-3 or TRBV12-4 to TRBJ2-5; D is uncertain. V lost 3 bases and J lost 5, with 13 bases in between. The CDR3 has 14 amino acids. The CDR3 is CASSFGAIGETQYF. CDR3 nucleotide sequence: TGTGCCAGCAGTTTCGGAGCAATCGGGGAGACCCAGTACTTC.

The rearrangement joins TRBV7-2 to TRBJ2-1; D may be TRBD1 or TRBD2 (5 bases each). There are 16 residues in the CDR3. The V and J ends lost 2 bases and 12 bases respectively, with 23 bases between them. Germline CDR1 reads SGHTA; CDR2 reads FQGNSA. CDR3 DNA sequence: TGTGCCAGCAGCTTATTCGGCCTAGCCCCCAGGGTGGGGCAGTTCTTC. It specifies CASSLFGLAPRVGQFF.

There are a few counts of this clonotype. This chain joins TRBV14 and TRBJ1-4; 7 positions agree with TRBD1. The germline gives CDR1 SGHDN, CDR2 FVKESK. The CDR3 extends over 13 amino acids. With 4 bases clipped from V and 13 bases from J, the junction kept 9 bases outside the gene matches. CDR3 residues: CASSLTGPGGLFF. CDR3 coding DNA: TGTGCCAGCAGCCTGACAGGGCCCGGGGGACTGTTTTTT. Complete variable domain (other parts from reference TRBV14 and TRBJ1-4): EAGVTQFPSHSVIEKGQTVTLRCDPISGHDNLYWYRRVMGKEIKFLLHFVKESKQDESGMPNNRFLAERTGGTYSTLKVQPAELEDSGVYFCASSLTGPGGLFFGSGTQLSVL.

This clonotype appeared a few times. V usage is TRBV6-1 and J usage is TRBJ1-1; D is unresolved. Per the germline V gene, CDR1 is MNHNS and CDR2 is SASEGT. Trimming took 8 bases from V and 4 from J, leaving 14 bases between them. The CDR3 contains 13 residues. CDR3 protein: CASHGLEGTEAFF. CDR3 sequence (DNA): TGTGCCAGCCACGGACTAGAGGGCACTGAAGCTTTCTTT.

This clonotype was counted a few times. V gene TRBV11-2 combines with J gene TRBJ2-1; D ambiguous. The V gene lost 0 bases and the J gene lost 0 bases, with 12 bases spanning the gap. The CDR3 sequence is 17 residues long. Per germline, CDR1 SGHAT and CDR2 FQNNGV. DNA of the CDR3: TGTGCCAGCAGCTTAGAAAGGTCCCGGAGCTCCTACAATGAGCAGTTCTTC. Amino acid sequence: CASSLERSRSSYNEQFF.

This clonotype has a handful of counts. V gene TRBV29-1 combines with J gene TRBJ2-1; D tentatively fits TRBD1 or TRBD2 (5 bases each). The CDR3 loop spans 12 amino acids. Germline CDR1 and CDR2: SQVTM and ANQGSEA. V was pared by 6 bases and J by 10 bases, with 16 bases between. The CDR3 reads CSVRDGTWEQFF. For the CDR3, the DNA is TGCAGCGTCCGGGACGGAACGTGGGAGCAGTTCTTC.